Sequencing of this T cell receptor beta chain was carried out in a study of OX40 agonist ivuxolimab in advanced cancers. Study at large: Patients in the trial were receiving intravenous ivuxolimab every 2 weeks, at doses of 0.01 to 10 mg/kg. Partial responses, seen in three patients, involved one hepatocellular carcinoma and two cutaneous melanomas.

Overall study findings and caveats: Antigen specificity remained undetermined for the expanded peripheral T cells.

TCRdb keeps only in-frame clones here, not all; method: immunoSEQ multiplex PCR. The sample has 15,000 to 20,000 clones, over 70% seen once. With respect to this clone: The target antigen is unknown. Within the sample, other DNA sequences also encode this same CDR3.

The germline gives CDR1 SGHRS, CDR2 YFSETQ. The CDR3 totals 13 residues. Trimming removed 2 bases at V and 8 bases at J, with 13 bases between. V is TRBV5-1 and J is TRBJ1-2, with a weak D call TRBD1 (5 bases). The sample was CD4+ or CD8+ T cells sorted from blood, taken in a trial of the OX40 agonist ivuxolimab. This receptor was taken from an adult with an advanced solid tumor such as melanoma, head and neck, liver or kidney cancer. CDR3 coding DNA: TGCGCCAGCAGCTTAGACGACAGCGGCGGCTACACCTTC. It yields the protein CASSLDDSGGYTF. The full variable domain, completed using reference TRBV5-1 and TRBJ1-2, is KAGVTQTPRYLIKTRGQQVTLSCSPISGHRSVSWYQQTPGQGLQFLFEYFSETQRNKGNFPGRFSGRQFSNSRSEMNVSTLELGDSALYLCASSLDDSGGYTFGSGTRLTVV.